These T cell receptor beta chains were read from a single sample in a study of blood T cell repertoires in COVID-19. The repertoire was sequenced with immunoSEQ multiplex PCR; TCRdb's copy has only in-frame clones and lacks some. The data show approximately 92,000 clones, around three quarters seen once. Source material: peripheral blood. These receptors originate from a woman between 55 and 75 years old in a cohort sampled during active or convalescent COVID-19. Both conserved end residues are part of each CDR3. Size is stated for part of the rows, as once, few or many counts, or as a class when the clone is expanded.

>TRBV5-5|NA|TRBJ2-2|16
CASTILAGGYTGELFF
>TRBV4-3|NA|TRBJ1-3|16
CASSQALRDLGNTIYF
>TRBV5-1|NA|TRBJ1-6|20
CASSLVSAGSSSGYNSPLHF
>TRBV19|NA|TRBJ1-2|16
CASSMRGRALHRSYTF
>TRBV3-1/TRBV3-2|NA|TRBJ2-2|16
CASSQDATGSTGELFF
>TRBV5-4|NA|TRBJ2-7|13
CASSPGQVPEQYF
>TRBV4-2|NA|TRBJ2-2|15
CASSQVAGGTGELFF
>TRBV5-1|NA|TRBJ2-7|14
CASSRGGQGYEQYF
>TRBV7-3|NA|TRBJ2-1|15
CASSWSRQQYNEQFF
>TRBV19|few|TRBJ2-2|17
CASSIAPGGQNTGELFF
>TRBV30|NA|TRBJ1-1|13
CAWSAGGYTEAFF
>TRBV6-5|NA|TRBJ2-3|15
CASSLGGASTDTQYF
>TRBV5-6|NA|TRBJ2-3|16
CASSLGAGGLTDTQYF
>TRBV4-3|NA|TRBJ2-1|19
CASSQDPPGLAGGVREQFF
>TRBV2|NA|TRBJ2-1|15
CASKALAGGFGEQFF
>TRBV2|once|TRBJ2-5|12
CASRGLKETQYF
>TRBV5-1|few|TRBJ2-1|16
CASSLAAGPVYNEQFF
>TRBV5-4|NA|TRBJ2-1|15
CASSWDRGGYNEQFF
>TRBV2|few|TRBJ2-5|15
CASTGQPGRWETQYF
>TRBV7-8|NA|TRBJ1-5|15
CASRKDRGSNQPQHF
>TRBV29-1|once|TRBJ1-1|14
CSVRAGQRWTEAFF
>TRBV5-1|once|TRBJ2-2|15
CASSYLAGYTGELFF
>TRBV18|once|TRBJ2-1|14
CASSPYDRANEQFF
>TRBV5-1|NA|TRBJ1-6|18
CASSFRGDRATYNSPLHF
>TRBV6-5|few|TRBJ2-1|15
CASRHHTSSYNEQFF
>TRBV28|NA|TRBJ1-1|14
CASSSTGAGTEAFF
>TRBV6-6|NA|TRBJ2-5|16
CASSPGTSGGAETQYF
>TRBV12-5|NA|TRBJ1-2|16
CASGYLGVGGTYGYTF
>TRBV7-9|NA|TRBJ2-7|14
CASSLIGAFYEQYF
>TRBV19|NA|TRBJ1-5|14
CARVFNREVRPQHF
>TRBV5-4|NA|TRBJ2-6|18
CASSLQRGAVSGANVLTF
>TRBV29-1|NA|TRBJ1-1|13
CSVVGQMNTEAFF
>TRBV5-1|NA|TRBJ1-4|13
CASSPTGAEKLFF
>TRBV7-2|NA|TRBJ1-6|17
CASSLGAGQGGHSPLHF
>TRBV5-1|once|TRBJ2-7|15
CASSLQGVGSYEQYF
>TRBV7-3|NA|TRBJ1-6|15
CASSWDSSYNSPLHF
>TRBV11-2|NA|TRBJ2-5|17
CASSLDPPAGGLETQYF
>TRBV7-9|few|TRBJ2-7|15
CASSSTDRGYYEQYF
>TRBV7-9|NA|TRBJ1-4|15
CASRSTQGSYEKLFF
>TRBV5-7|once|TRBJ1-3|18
CASSLWEGGLRSGNTIYF
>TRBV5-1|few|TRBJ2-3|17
CASSLAWQRGSTDTQYF
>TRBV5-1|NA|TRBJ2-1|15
CASSLYTSGGVEQFF
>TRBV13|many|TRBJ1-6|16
CASSLENRGDNSPLHF
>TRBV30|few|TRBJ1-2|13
CAWSNTGVTGYTF
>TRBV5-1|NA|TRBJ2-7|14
CASGRQGGSYEQYF
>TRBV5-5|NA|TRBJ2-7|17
CASSWRPQGSLSYEQYF